The clone carrying this TCR beta chain turned up a few times. Its antigen is not identified. The data belong to a study of cytomegalovirus exposure and HLA in healthy donors. General study points: Other equally common chains were less clonally expanded than HLA-associated TCR beta chains, a later analysis showed. One cluster of highly shared sequence variants probably arose as a sequencing artifact.

Healthy bone marrow donors supplied every sample. The ends lost 5 bases at V and 0 bases at J; junction bases unmatched: 5. The V gene's germline CDR1 is SSHAT and CDR2 FNYEAQ (reference sequence). This CDR3 is 16 amino acids long. The study ran its PCR with 60 Vbeta and 13 Jbeta primers. Assay used: immunoSEQ multiplex PCR; TCRdb lists only in-frame clones, some missing. The data hold some 130,000 clones, with approximately 70% observed a single time. The sample was PBMCs. This receptor was taken from a human donor in good health. V is TRBV7-7 and J is TRBJ2-1; 9 nucleotides agree with TRBD2. DNA of the CDR3: TGTGCCAGCAGCCCGACTAGCGGCAACTCCTACAATGAGCAGTTCTTC. Its protein is CASSPTSGNSYNEQFF. Using reference TRBV7-7 and TRBJ2-1 for the parts outside the CDR3, the full variable domain is GAGVSQSPRYKVTKRGQDVTLRCDPISSHATLYWYQQALGQGPEFLTYFNYEAQPDKSGLPSDRFSAERPEGSISTLTIQRTEQRDSAMYRCASSPTSGNSYNEQFFGPGTRLTVL.